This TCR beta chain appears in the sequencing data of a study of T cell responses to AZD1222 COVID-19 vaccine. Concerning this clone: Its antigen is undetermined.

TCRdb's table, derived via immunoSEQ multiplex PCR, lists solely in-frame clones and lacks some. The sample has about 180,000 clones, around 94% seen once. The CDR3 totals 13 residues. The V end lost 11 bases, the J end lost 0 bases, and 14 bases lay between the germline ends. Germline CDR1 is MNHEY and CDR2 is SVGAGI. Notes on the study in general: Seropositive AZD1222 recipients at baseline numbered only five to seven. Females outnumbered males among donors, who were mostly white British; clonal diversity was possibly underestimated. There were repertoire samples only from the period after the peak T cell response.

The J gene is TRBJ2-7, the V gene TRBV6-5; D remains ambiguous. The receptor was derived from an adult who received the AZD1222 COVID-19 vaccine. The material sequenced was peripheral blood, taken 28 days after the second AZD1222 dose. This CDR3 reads CAGAIGSSYEQYF. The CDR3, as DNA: TGTGCCGGCGCAATTGGAAGCTCCTACGAGCAGTACTTC.